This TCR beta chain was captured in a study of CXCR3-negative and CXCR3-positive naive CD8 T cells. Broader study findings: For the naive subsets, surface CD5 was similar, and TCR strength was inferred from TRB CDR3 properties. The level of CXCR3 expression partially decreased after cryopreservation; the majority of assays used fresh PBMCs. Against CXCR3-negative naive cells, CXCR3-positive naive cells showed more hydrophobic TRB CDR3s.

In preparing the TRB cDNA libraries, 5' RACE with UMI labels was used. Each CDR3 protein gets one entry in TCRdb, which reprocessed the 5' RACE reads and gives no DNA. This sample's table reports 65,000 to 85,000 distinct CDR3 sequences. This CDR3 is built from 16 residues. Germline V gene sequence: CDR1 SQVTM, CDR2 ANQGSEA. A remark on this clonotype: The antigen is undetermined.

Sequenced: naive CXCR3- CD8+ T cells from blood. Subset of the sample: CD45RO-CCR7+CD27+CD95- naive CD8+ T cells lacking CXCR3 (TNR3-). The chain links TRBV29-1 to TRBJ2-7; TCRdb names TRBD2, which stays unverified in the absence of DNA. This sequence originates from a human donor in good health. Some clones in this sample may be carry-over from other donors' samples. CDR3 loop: CSVEGGTSGSSYEQYF.